The 22 T cell receptor beta chains listed next were all sequenced from one sample in a study of blood T cell repertoires in COVID-19. TCRdb's table, derived via immunoSEQ multiplex PCR, lists solely in-frame clones and lacks some. Of 200,000 to 250,000 clones listed, 70% to 85% are singletons. Sequenced sample: peripheral blood. Every receptor here comes from a man older than 75 with acute or convalescent COVID-19.

The CDR3 DNA sequence: TGTGCCAGCAGCTCGACGCAGGGCTCCTCTGGAAACACCATATATTTT. Protein product: CASSSTQGSSGNTIYF. The V call is TRBV11-2, the J call TRBJ1-3, with D perhaps TRBD1 (5 bases). The V gene's germline CDR1 is SGHAT and CDR2 FQNNGV. V was pared by 4 bases and J by 0 bases, with 13 bases between. The CDR3 consists of 16 residues.

The sample holds one count of this clone. The V call is TRBV7-2, the J call TRBJ2-1, with TRBD2 as a possible D gene (7 bases). The CDR3 has 16 residues. Germline CDR1 is SGHTA and CDR2 is FQGNSA. Trimming took 6 bases from V and 7 from J, leaving 22 bases between them. The CDR3 DNA sequence: TGTGCCAGCAGTGAAACGGGGGGCCCGGGTAGGAATGAGCAGTTCTTC. Translating it yields CASSETGGPGRNEQFF.

V usage is TRBV23-1 and J usage is TRBJ2-1, with 13 bases matching TRBD2. TRBV23-1 is reported as an ORF; its role is uncertain. With 3 bases clipped from V and 0 bases from J, the junction kept 8 bases outside the gene matches. CDR3 length: 19 residues. The CDR3, as DNA: TGCGCCAGCAGTCACCCGTCGACTAGCGGGAGGAACTCCTACAATGAGCAGTTCTTC. Amino acid sequence: CASSHPSTSGRNSYNEQFF.

The CDR3 is CAINFGGKGVNTEAFF. The CDR3 region has the DNA TGTGCCATCAACTTCGGGGGGAAGGGGGTGAACACTGAAGCTTTCTTT. This sequence joins TRBV2 and TRBJ1-1; tentative D call: TRBD1 (6 bases). The CDR3 totals 16 residues. Germline values: CDR1 SNHLY, CDR2 FYNNEI. V lost 10 bases and J lost 0, with 21 bases in between.

The chain uses TRBV5-1 and TRBJ2-7; 8 bases fit TRBD1. Germline lookup yields CDR1 SGHRS and CDR2 YFSETQ. The J segment lost 5 bases and the V segment lost 3 bases, leaving 13 bases of the junction unmatched. This CDR3 is built from 16 residues. For the CDR3, the DNA is TGCGCCAGCAGCTCAGGGACAGGTGGGTTTCTTGACGAGCAGTACTTC. Encoded protein: CASSSGTGGFLDEQYF.

Remarks on this clone: Other DNA sequences in the sample encode the same CDR3. V gene TRBV11-2 combines with J gene TRBJ1-5, with D possibly TRBD1 on 6 matching bases. This CDR3 region has 13 residues. From germline, CDR1 is SGHAT and CDR2 FQNNGV. Between the trimmed V and J ends, which lost 5 bases and 4 bases, there was a span of 9 bases. CDR3 loop: CASSNGQNQPQHF. CDR3 sequence (DNA): TGTGCCAGCAGCAATGGACAGAATCAGCCCCAGCATTTT.

This rearrangement joins TRBV5-1 to TRBJ1-2; TRBD1 aligns across 8 bases. The CDR3 covers 14 residues. CDR1 and CDR2 from the germline V gene are SGHRS and YFSETQ. The junction had 4 bases not matched to a gene; V was cut back by 4 bases and J by 2 bases. CDR3: CASSLNRGNYGYTF. CDR3 bases: TGCGCCAGCAGCCTAAACAGGGGGAACTATGGCTACACCTTC.

V is TRBV3-1 (or the pseudogene TRBV3-2) and J is TRBJ2-3, with unresolved D. The length of the CDR3 is 12 residues. Germline CDR1 and CDR2: LGHDT and YNNKEL (reference sequence). Trimming pared 4 bases from V and 10 bases from J, leaving 12 bases between. CDR3 coding DNA: TGTGCCAGCAGCCTTGTGAGTCAGGCGCAGTATTTT. Its translation is CASSLVSQAQYF.

This chain uses TRBV7-2 with TRBJ1-6, with D unresolved. Between the trimmed V and J ends, which lost 5 bases and 2 bases, there was a span of 10 bases. This CDR3 region has 15 residues. In germline, CDR1 is SGHTA, CDR2 FQGNSA. CDR3 sequence: CASSAGDTYNSPLHF. DNA of the CDR3: TGTGCCAGCAGCGCCGGAGATACCTATAATTCACCCCTCCACTTT.

The J gene is TRBJ2-2, the V gene TRBV10-2; D is possibly TRBD1 (6 bases). The CDR3 totals 15 residues. Germline CDR1 reads WSHSY; CDR2 reads SAAADI. Trimming pared 1 base from V and 9 bases from J, leaving 15 bases between. The DNA for the CDR3 is TGCGCCAGCAGTGAGTTAAGCAGGGGTTCTCGGGAGCTGTTTTTT. Translating gives CASSELSRGSRELFF.

This chain links TRBV3-1 (or the pseudogene TRBV3-2) with TRBJ1-5; weak D call: TRBD1 (5 bases). The germline V and J ends were trimmed by 4 bases and 7 bases, with 14 bases remaining between them. The CDR3 spans 14 residues. Germline V gives CDR1 LGHDT, CDR2 YNNKEL (reference sequence). This CDR3 is CASSLTPGNQPQHF. The CDR3 nucleotides read TGTGCCAGCAGCCTAACGCCAGGGAACCAGCCCCAGCATTTT.

This chain connects TRBV18 to TRBJ1-6, with 9 positions matching TRBD1. V lost 5 bases, J lost 1 base, and 3 bases stayed unmatched. Germline V gives CDR1 KGHSH, CDR2 LQKENI. The CDR3 contains 16 residues. The CDR3 here is CASSATGGSYNSPLHF. The CDR3 nucleotides read TGTGCCAGCTCAGCGACAGGGGGTTCCTATAATTCACCCCTCCACTTT.

The chain employs TRBV7-9 and TRBJ1-5; 9 bases are a match to TRBD1. Germline V lookup: CDR1 SEHNR, CDR2 FQNEAQ (reference sequence). This CDR3 comprises 15 residues. V shed 5 bases, J shed 6 bases, and the junction held 8 bases outside the gene matches. This CDR3 is CASSPGTGRTQPQHF. Written as DNA, the CDR3 is TGTGCCAGCAGCCCCGGGACAGGGAGGACTCAGCCCCAGCATTTT.

The rearrangement joins TRBV6-5 to TRBJ2-1, with 8 bases matching TRBD2. Germline V gene lookup returns CDR1 MNHEY and CDR2 SVGAGI. The CDR3 spans 15 residues. J gave up 7 bases and V 4 bases, and 9 bases lay outside the gene matches. Here the CDR3 reads CASSSGLSGGNEQFF. The DNA for the CDR3 is TGTGCCAGCAGTTCGGGATTATCGGGGGGGAATGAGCAGTTCTTC.

The rearrangement uses TRBV27 and TRBJ1-1; D remains unclear. CDR1 is MNHEY and CDR2 is SMNVEV in the germline V gene (reference sequence). V was shortened by 8 bases and J by 4 bases, with 11 bases between the two germline ends. This CDR3 region has 12 residues. The CDR3 here is CASRDPGTEAFF. CDR3 in DNA: TGTGCCAGCCGAGATCCGGGCACTGAAGCTTTCTTT.

This sequence joins TRBV29-1 and TRBJ1-4; 7 bases are a match to TRBD1. Trimming took 6 bases from V and 3 from J; bases not matched to a gene: 13. This CDR3 has 16 amino acids. Germline CDR1 and CDR2: SQVTM and ANQGSEA. CDR3 protein: CSVIQGTASANEKLFF. CDR3 in DNA: TGCAGCGTCATACAGGGGACCGCCTCGGCTAATGAAAAACTGTTTTTT.

The chain uses TRBV29-1 and TRBJ2-1; D unclear. Germline loops: CDR1 SQVTM, CDR2 ANQGSEA. The V and J ends lost 1 base and 2 bases respectively, with 9 bases between them. The CDR3 runs to 14 residues. CDR3 protein: CSVEARRPYNEQFF. CDR3 coding DNA: TGCAGCGTTGAAGCCCGGAGACCCTACAATGAGCAGTTCTTC.

The chain carries TRBV29-1 and TRBJ2-2; D is unclear. With 5 bases removed from V and 6 bases from J, the gap between germline ends came to 10 bases. This CDR3 has 12 amino acids. The V gene's germline CDR1 is SQVTM and CDR2 ANQGSEA. The chain's CDR3 is CSVSRSAGELFF. As DNA, the CDR3 is TGCAGCGTTTCTAGGTCGGCCGGGGAGCTGTTTTTT.

V is TRBV2 and J is TRBJ2-7, with D perhaps matching TRBD1 (6 bases). Per germline, CDR1 SNHLY and CDR2 FYNNEI. This CDR3 comprises 13 residues. Trimming took 4 bases from V and 6 from J, leaving 13 bases between them. The CDR3 reads CASSVGTQGEQYF. In DNA form, the CDR3 reads TGTGCCAGCAGTGTGGGGACACAGGGCGAGCAGTACTTC.

The chain combines TRBV2 with TRBJ2-6; 9 bases line up with TRBD1. The germline CDR1 and CDR2 sequences are SNHLY and FYNNEI. The CDR3 has 17 residues. The V and J ends lost 9 bases and 0 bases, in that order; junction bases with no gene match: 9. CDR3 nucleotides: TGTGCCAGAGGACAGGGGACCCTATTCTCTGGGGCCAACGTCCTGACTTTC. This translates into CARGQGTLFSGANVLTF.

The chain carries TRBV5-8 and TRBJ1-5; TRBD1 aligns across 7 bases. Germline CDR1 and CDR2: SGHTS and YDEGEE. V lost 5 bases and J lost 9; bases outside the gene matches: 8. The CDR3 has 13 residues. CDR3 in amino acids: CASRLTGVGPQHF. CDR3 DNA sequence: TGTGCCAGCAGACTTACAGGGGTAGGGCCCCAGCATTTT.

V usage is TRBV19 and J usage is TRBJ2-7, with 12 bases aligning to TRBD1. CDR1 is LNHDA, CDR2 SQIVND, per germline (reference sequence). V shed 4 bases, J shed 2 bases, and the junction held 6 bases outside the gene matches. This CDR3 contains 16 residues. The CDR3 DNA is TGTGCCAGTAGTAAAACCGGGACAGGGGGCACCTACGAGCAGTACTTC. Translated: CASSKTGTGGTYEQYF. Filled out from reference TRBV19 and TRBJ2-7, the complete variable domain reads DGGITQSPKYLFRKEGQNVTLSCEQNLNHDAMYWYRQDPGQGLRLIYYSQIVNDFQKGDIAEGYSVSREKKESFPLTVTSAQKNPTAFYLCASSKTGTGGTYEQYFGPGTRLTVT.